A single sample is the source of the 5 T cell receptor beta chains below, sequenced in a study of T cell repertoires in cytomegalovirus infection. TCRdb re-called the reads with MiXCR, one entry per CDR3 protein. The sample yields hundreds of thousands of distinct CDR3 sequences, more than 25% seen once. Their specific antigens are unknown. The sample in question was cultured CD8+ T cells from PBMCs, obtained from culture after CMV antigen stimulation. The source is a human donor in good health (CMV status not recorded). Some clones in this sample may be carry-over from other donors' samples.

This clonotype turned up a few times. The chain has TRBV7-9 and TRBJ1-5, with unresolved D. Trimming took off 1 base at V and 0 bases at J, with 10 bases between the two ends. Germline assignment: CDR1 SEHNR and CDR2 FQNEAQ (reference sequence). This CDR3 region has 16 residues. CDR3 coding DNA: TGTGCCAGCAGCTTAGGGGCAGGAGATAGCAATCAGCCCCAGCATTTT. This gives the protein CASSLGAGDSNQPQHF.

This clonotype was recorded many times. The CDR3 reads CASSLIPGERGEQFF. CDR3 in DNA: TGTGCCAGCAGCTTAATCCCAGGCGAGAGGGGTGAGCAGTTCTTC. The rearrangement links TRBV7-6 to TRBJ2-1; D tentatively fits TRBD1 or TRBD2 (5 bases each). The CDR3 loop spans 15 amino acids. Germline V CDR1 and CDR2: SGHVS, FNYEAQ. The V end was cut by 2 bases, the J end by 9 bases, with 17 bases between. The full variable domain, completed using reference TRBV7-6 and TRBJ2-1, is GAGVSQSPRYKVTKRGQDVALRCDPISGHVSLYWYRQALGQGPEFLTYFNYEAQQDKSGLPNDRFSAERPEGSISTLTIQRTEQRDSAMYRCASSLIPGERGEQFFGPGTRLTVL.

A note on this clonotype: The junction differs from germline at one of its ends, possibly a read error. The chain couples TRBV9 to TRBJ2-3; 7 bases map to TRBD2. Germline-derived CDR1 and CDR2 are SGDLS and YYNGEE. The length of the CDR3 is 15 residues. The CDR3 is CANSPRGSVADTQYF. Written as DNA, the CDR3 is TGTGCCAACAGCCCGCGGGGGTCAGTTGCGGATACGCAGTATTTT.

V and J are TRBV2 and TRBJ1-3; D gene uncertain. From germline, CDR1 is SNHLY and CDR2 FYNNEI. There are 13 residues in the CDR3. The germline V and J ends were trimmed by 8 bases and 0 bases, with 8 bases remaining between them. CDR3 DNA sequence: TGTGCCAGCTACACCAGCTCTGGAAACACCATATATTTT. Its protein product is CASYTSSGNTIYF.

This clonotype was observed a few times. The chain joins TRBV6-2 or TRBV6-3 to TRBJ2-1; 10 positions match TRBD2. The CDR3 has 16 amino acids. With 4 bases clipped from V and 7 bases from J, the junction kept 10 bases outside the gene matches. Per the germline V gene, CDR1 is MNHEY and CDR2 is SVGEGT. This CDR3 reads CASSWSGGADRNEQFF. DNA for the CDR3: TGTGCCAGCAGTTGGAGCGGGGGGGCCGATAGGAATGAGCAGTTCTTC.